This T cell receptor beta chain was found in a study of CD8+ T cells in alopecia areata. About the study: Each of the treated patients was given oral tofacitinib, 5 to 10 mg twice daily, for moderate-to-severe alopecia areata. Findings and limits, study-wide: Lesional scalp exceeded normal scalp in clonality, especially in alopecia totalis/universalis. Tissue-resident alphabeta T cells belonging to normal skin likewise get sequenced within scalp specimens.

V shed 3 bases and J shed 5 bases, with 13 bases lying between them. Germline V gene sequence: CDR1 SQVTM, CDR2 ANQGSEA. The CDR3 is 13 residues long. As to this clone: What it binds is unknown.

cDNA serving as the sequencing template came from extracted, reverse transcribed RNA. Some clones are missing from TCRdb's copy, which holds only in-frame ones; the method was immunoSEQ multiplex PCR. Of approximately 180,000 clones listed, 59% are singletons. This specimen was CD4+ T cells sorted from blood, taken at week 0. This sequence joins TRBV29-1 and TRBJ2-5; D possibly corresponds to TRBD2 (7 bases). The sequence was obtained from a human donor with alopecia areata. The CDR3 is CSVEGGGVETQYF. DNA of the CDR3: TGCAGCGTTGAGGGCGGGGGCGTGGAGACCCAGTACTTC.